The 4 T cell receptor beta chains presented below share a single source sample, sequenced in a study of cytomegalovirus exposure and HLA in healthy donors. The PCR made use of 60 Vbeta and 13 Jbeta primers. TCRdb keeps only in-frame clones here, not all; method: immunoSEQ multiplex PCR. In the table there are about 190,000 clones, under 80% of which are singletons. What was sequenced was PBMCs. Receptors originate from a man between 25 and 39 years old in good health and CMV-seropositive.

This clone was seen once. The rearrangement uses TRBV5-6 and TRBJ2-1; 8 bases match TRBD2. This CDR3 comprises 15 residues. Germline CDR1 reads SGHDT; CDR2 reads YYEEEE. V shed 6 bases, J shed 2 bases, and the junction held 7 bases outside the gene matches. The CDR3 region has the DNA TGTGCCAGCACTCCGGGACTAGTGGCCTACAATGAGCAGTTCTTC. Amino acids: CASTPGLVAYNEQFF.

This chain links TRBV7-2 with TRBJ2-7; no firm D call. V was clipped by 1 base and J by 2 bases, with 15 bases between them. The CDR3 has 16 amino acids. CDR1 SGHTA and CDR2 FQGNSA come from the germline V gene. The CDR3 protein is CASSLVGVSAAYEQYF. CDR3 bases: TGTGCCAGCAGCTTAGTGGGCGTTTCCGCCGCCTACGAGCAGTACTTC.

The rearrangement links TRBV10-3 to TRBJ2-3; 8 positions agree with TRBD2. This CDR3 is built from 16 residues. V lost 6 bases and J lost 0; bases outside the gene matches: 8. Germline assignment: CDR1 ENHRY and CDR2 SYGVKD. The CDR3 DNA is TGTGCCATCAGCGCCCGTCCTAGCGGGAGCACAGATACGCAGTATTTT. Amino acids: CAISARPSGSTDTQYF.

This chain uses TRBV7-2 with TRBJ2-7; 12 positions agree with TRBD2. The CDR3 has 16 amino acids. The germline gives CDR1 SGHTA, CDR2 FQGNSA. J lost 2 bases, V lost 6 bases, and 8 bases had no gene match. The CDR3 loop reads CASSGGTSGFTYEQYF. CDR3 in DNA: TGTGCCAGCAGTGGGGGGACTAGCGGGTTTACCTACGAGCAGTACTTC.